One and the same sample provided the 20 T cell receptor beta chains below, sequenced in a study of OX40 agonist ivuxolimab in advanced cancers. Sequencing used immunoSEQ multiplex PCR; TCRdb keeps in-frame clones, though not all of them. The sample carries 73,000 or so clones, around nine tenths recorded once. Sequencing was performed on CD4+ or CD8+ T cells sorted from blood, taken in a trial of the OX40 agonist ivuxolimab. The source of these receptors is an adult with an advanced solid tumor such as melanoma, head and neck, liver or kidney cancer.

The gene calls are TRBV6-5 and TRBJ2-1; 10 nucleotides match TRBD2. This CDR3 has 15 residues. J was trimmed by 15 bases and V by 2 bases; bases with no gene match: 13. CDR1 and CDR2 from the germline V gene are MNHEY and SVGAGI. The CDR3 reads CASSYDPSPSGSRFF. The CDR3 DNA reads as TGTGCCAGCAGTTACGACCCCTCTCCTAGCGGGAGTCGGTTCTTC.

This chain's CDR3 is CASSVATVGRYEQYF. The CDR3 DNA sequence: TGTGCCAGCAGCGTAGCTACAGTTGGCCGCTACGAGCAGTACTTC. The chain recombines TRBV9 with TRBJ2-7, with no clear D. Germline V gene data show CDR1 as SGDLS and CDR2 as YYNGEE. The CDR3 is 15 amino acids. V was pared by 0 bases and J by 3 bases, with 13 bases between.

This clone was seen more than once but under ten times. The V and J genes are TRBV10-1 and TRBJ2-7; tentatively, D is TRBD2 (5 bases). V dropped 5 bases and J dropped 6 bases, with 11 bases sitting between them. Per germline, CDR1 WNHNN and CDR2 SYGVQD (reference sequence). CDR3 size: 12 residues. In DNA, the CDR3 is TGCGCCAGCAGTTACAATGCGGGCGAGCAGTACTTC. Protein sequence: CASSYNAGEQYF.

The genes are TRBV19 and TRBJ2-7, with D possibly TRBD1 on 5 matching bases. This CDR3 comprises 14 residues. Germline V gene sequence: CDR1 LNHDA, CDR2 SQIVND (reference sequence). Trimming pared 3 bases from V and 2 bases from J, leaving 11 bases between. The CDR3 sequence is CASSIPDSPYEQYF. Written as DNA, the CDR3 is TGTGCCAGTAGTATTCCCGACAGCCCCTACGAGCAGTACTTC.

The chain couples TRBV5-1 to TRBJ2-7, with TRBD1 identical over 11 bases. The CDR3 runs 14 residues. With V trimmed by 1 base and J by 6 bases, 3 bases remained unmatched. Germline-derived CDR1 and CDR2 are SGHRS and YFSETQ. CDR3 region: CASSLRTGGGEQYF. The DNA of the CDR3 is TGCGCCAGCAGCTTGCGGACAGGGGGCGGCGAGCAGTACTTC. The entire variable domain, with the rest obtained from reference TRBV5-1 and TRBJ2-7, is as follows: KAGVTQTPRYLIKTRGQQVTLSCSPISGHRSVSWYQQTPGQGLQFLFEYFSETQRNKGNFPGRFSGRQFSNSRSEMNVSTLELGDSALYLCASSLRTGGGEQYFGPGTRLTVT.

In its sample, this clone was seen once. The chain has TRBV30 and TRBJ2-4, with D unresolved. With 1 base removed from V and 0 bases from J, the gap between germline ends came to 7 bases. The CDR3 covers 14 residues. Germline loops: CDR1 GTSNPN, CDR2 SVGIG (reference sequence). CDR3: CAWSGGLAKNIQYF. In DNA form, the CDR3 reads TGTGCCTGGAGTGGGGGTCTAGCCAAAAACATTCAGTACTTC.

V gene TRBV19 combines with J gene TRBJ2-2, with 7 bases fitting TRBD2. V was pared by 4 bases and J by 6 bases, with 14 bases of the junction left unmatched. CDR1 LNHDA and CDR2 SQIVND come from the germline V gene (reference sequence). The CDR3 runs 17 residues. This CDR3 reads CASSKGRERRSPGELFF. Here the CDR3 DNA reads TGTGCCAGTAGTAAAGGGAGGGAGAGGCGGTCACCCGGGGAGCTGTTTTTT.

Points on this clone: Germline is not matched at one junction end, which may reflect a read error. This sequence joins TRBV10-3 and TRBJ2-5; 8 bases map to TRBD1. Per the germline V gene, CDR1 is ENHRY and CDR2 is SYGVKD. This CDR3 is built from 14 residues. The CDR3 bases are TGTGTCATCAGTGACAGGGGTTTGTCAGAGACCCAGTACTTC. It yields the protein CVISDRGLSETQYF.

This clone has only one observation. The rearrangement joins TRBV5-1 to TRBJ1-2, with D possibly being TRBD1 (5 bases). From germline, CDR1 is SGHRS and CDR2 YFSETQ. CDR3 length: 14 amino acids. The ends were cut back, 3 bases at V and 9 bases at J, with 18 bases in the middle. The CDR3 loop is CASSSTGRSASYTF. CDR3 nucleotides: TGCGCCAGCAGCTCAACGGGACGGAGTGCCAGCTACACCTTC.

CDR3 protein: CASSYLDRPNQPQHF. In nucleotides, the CDR3 is TGTGCCAGCAGCTACCTGGACAGGCCTAATCAGCCCCAGCATTTT. The J gene is TRBJ1-5, the V gene TRBV5-8; 7 nucleotides match TRBD1. CDR3 length: 15 amino acids. From germline, CDR1 is SGHTS and CDR2 YDEGEE. V dropped 3 bases and J dropped 4; count of bases not matched to a gene: 7.

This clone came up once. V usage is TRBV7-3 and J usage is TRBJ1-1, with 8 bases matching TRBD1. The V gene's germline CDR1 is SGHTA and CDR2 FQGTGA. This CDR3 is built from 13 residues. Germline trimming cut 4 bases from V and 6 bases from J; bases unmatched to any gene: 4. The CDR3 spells CASSSQQGAEAFF. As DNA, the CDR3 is TGTGCCAGCAGCTCCCAACAGGGGGCTGAAGCTTTCTTT.

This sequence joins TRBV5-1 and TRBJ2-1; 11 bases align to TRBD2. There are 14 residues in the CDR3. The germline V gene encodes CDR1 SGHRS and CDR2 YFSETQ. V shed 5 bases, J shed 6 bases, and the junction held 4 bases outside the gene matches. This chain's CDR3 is CASRLAGVINEQFF. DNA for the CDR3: TGCGCCAGCAGACTAGCGGGAGTCATCAATGAGCAGTTCTTC.

The CDR3 reads CASSDGGAQYNEQFF. The CDR3, as DNA: TGCGCCAGCAGCGACGGGGGGGCTCAATACAATGAGCAGTTCTTC. The chain links TRBV10-1 to TRBJ2-1; TRBD2 matches 8 bases. The CDR3 runs to 15 residues. The germline V gene encodes CDR1 WNHNN and CDR2 SYGVQD (reference sequence). V was pared by 6 bases and J by 4 bases, with 8 bases of the junction left unmatched.

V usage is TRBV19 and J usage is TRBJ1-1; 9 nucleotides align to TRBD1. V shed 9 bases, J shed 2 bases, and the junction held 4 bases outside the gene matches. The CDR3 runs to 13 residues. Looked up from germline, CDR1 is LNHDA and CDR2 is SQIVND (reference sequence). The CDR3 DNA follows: TGTGCCAGCGACAGGGGGGAAAACACTGAAGCTTTCTTT. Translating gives CASDRGENTEAFF.

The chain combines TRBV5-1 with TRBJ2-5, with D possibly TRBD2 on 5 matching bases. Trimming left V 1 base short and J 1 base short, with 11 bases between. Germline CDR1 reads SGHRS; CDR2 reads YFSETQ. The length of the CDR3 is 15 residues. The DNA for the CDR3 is TGCGCCAGCAGCTTGTATGGGAGCCCCCAAGAGACCCAGTACTTC. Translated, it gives CASSLYGSPQETQYF.

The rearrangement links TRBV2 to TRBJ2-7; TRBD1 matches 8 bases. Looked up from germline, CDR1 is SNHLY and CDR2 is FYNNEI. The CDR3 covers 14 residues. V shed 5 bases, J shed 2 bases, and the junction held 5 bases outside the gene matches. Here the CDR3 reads CASSWTGQPYEQYF. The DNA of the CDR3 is TGTGCCAGCAGTTGGACAGGGCAACCCTACGAGCAGTACTTC.

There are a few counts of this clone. The CDR3 spells CASSLSGLNEQFF. In DNA form, the CDR3 reads TGTGCCAGCAGCTTATCCGGGCTCAATGAGCAGTTCTTC. V and J are TRBV7-9 and TRBJ2-1; D remains ambiguous. The V gene's germline CDR1 is SEHNR and CDR2 FQNEAQ (reference sequence). This CDR3 comprises 13 residues. Trimming cost V 2 bases and J 6 bases, with 8 bases left between them.

This chain's CDR3 is CASSPPKAGGPNEQFF. The CDR3 region has the DNA TGTGCCAGCAGCCCCCCAAAGGCGGGAGGGCCAAATGAGCAGTTCTTC. The J gene is TRBJ2-1, the V gene TRBV5-4; 9 bases fit TRBD2. This CDR3 has 16 amino acids. Per germline, CDR1 SGHNT and CDR2 YYREEE (reference sequence). J lost 7 bases, V lost 4 bases, and 12 bases had no gene match.

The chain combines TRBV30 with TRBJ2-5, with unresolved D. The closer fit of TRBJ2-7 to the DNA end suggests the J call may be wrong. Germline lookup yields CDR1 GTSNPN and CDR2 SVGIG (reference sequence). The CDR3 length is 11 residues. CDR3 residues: CAWTESYEQYF. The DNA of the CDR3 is TGTGCCTGGACAGAGAGTTACGAGCAGTACTTC.

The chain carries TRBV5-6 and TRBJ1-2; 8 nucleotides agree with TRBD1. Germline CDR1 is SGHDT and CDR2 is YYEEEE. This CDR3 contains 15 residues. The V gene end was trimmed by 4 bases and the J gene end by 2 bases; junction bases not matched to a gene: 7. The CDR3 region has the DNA TGTGCCAGCAGCAACGACAGGGGACGAAACTATGGCTACACCTTC. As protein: CASSNDRGRNYGYTF.